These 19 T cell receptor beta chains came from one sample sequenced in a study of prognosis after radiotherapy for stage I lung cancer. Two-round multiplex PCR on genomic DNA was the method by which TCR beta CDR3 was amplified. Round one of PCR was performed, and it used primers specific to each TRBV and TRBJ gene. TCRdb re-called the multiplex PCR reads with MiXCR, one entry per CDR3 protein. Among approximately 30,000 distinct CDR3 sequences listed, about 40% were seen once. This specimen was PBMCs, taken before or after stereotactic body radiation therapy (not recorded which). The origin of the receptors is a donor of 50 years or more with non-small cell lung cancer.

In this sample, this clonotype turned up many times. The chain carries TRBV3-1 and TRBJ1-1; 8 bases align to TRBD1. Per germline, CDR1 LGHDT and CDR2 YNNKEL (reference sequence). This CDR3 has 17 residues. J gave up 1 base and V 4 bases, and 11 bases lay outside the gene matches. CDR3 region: CASSPVNRGGWNTEAFF. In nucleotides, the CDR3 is TGTGCCAGCAGCCCCGTAAACAGGGGGGGGTGGAACACTGAAGCTTTCTTT.

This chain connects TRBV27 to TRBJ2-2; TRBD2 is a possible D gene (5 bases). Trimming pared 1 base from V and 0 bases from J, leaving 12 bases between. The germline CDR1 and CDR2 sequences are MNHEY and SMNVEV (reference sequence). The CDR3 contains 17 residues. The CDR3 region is CASSLFPVGANTGELFF. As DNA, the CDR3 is TGTGCCAGCAGTTTATTCCCGGTCGGGGCGAACACCGGGGAGCTGTTTTTT.

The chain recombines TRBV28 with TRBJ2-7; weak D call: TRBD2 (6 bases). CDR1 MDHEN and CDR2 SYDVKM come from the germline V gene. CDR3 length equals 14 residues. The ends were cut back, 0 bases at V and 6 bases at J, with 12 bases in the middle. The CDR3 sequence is CASSLWDPGVEQYF. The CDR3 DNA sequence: TGTGCCAGCAGTTTATGGGACCCGGGGGTCGAGCAGTACTTC.

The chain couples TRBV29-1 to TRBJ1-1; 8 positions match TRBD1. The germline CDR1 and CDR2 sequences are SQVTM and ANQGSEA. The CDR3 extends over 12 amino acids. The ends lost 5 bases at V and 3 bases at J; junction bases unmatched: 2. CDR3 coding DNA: TGCAGCGTTCGGACAGGGCACACTGAAGCTTTCTTT. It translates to CSVRTGHTEAFF.

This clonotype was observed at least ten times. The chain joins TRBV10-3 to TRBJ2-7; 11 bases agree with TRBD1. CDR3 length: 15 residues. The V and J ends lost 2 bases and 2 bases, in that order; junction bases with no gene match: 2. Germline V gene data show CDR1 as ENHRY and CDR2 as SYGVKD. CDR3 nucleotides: TGTGCCATCAGTGAGGGGACAGGGGGGACCTACGAGCAGTACTTC. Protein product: CAISEGTGGTYEQYF.

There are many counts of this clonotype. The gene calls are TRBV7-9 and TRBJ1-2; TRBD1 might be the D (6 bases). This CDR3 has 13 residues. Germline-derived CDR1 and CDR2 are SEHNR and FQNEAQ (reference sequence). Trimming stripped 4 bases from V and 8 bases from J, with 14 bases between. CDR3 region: CASSSAGVDGYTF. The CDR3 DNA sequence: TGTGCCAGCAGCTCAGCAGGGGTAGACGGCTACACCTTC.

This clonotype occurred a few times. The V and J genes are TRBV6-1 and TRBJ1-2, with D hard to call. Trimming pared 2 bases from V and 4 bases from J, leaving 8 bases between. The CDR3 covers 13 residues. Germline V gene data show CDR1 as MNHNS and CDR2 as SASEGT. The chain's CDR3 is CASSESTSYGYTF. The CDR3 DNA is TGTGCCAGCAGTGAATCTACGAGCTATGGCTACACCTTC.

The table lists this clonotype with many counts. Here the CDR3 reads CASSFQGTGENTEAFF. CDR3 DNA sequence: TGTGCCAGCAGCTTTCAAGGGACAGGGGAGAACACTGAAGCTTTCTTT. V and J are TRBV11-3 and TRBJ1-1; the match to TRBD1 covers 10 bases. Germline V gene data show CDR1 as SGHNT and CDR2 as YENEEA. Losses at the gene ends were 3 bases for V and 1 base for J; bases not matched to a gene: 5. The CDR3 has 16 amino acids.

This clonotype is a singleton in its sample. CDR3 loop: CASRGGRTDTQYF. CDR3 bases: TGTGCCAGCAGGGGGGGGAGGACAGATACGCAGTATTTT. The chain links TRBV6-1 to TRBJ2-3; TRBD2 agrees at 7 bases. The germline V gene encodes CDR1 MNHNS and CDR2 SASEGT. There are 13 residues in the CDR3. Unmatched junction bases numbered 3, after V lost 6 bases and J lost 3 bases.

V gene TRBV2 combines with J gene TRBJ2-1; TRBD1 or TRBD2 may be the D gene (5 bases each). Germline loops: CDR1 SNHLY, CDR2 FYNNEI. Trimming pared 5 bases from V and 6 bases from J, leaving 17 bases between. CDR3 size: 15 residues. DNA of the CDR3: TGTGCCAGCAGTATGGACCGGGACCGGGGCAATGAGCAGTTCTTC. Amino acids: CASSMDRDRGNEQFF.

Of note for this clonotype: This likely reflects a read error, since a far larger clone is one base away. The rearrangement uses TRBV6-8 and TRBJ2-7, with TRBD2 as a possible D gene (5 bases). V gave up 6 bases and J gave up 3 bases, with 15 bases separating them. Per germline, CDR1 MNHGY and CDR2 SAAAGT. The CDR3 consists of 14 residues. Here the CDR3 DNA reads TGTGCCAGCAGCCCCGGGGTAGGAGGCTACGAGCAGTACTTC. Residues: CASSPGVGGYEQYF.

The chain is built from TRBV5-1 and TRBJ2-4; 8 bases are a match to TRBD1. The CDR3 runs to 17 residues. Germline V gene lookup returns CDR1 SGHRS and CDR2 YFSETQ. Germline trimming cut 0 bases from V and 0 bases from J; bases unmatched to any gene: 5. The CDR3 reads CASSLAGTGLAKNIQYF. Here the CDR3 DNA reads TGCGCCAGCAGCTTGGCCGGGACAGGTCTAGCCAAAAACATTCAGTACTTC.

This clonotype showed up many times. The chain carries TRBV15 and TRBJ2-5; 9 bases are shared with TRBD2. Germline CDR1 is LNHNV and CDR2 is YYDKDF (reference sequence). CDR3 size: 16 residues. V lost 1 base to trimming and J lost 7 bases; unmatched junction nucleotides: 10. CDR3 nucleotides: TGTGCCACCAGCAGAGGTCAAGGCGGGGGGGCCGGGACCCAGTACTTC. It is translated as CATSRGQGGGAGTQYF.

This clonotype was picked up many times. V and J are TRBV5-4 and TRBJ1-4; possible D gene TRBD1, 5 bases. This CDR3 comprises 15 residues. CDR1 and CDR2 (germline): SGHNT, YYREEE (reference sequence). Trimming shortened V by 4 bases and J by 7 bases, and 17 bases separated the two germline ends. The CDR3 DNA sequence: TGTGCCAGCAGCCCCAGGGTAGGCGAGGGTGAAAAACTGTTTTTT. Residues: CASSPRVGEGEKLFF.

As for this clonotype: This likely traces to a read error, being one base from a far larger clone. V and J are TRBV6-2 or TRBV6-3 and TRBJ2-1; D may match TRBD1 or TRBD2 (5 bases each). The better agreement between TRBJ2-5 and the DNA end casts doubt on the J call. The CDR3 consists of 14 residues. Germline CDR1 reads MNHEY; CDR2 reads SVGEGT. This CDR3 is CASSHPGRQETQYF. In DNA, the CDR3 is TGTGCCAGCAGTCATCCGGGACGGCAAGAGACCCAGTACTTC.

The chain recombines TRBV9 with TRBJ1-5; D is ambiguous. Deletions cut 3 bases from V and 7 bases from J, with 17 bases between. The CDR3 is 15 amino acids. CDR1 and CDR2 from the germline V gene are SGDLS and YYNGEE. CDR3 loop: CASSAEGQDDQPQHF. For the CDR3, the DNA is TGTGCCAGCAGCGCCGAAGGGCAGGACGACCAGCCCCAGCATTTT.

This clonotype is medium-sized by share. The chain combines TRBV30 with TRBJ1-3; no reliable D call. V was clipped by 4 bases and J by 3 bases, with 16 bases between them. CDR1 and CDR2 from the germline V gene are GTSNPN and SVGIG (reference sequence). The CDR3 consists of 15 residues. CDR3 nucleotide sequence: TGTGCCTGGATTACGGGGTCCGGCTTTGGAAACACCATATATTTT. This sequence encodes CAWITGSGFGNTIYF.

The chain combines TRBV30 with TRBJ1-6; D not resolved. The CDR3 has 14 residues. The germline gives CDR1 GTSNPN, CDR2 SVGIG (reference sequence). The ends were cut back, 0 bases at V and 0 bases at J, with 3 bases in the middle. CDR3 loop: CAWSVNSYNSPLHF. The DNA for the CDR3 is TGTGCCTGGAGTGTGAACTCCTATAATTCACCCCTCCACTTT.

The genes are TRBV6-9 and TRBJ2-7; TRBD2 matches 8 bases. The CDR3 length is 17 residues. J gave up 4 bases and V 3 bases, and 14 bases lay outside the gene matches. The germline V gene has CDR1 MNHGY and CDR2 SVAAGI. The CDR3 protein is CASSYHKSRASGYEQYF. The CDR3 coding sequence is TGTGCCAGCAGTTACCACAAAAGTCGAGCTAGCGGGTACGAGCAGTACTTC.